This T cell receptor beta chain derives from a study of vaccination effects on CD4 cells after COVID-19. Study in general: Participants were vaccinated with two doses of either the BNT162b2 or mRNA-1273 vaccine.

Sequencing used immunoSEQ multiplex PCR; TCRdb keeps in-frame clones, though not all of them. Of around 13,000 clones in the sample, approximately 82% were seen once. Notes on the study in general: Within healthy vaccinees, only 1 of 255 vaccine-induced clones displayed cross-reactivity with common cold coronaviruses.

Before sequencing, viral peptide pools were used by the ViraFEST assay to expand antigen-specific CD4+ T cells. A 10-day culture period preceded the isolation of CD4+ T cells. Approximately 2.1 million PBMC were placed in each well, which was supplemented with approximately 9.9 IU/ml IL-2 and around 9.4 ug/ml peptides. Half the medium was replaced with IL-2 medium on days 3 and 7. The ends lost 3 bases at V and 5 bases at J; junction bases unmatched: 4. The CDR3 runs to 15 residues. Germline V gene sequence: CDR1 SGHVS, CDR2 FQNEAQ. Worth noting for this clone: No antigen is known for it.

V usage is TRBV7-8 and J usage is TRBJ2-1, with 10 bases fitting TRBD2. Specimen: CD4+ T cells from PBMCs cultured with HCoV-229E spike peptides, collected before COVID-19 vaccination. This TCR was recovered from a human donor who received a COVID-19 vaccine. The CDR3 DNA reads TGTGCCAGCAGCTTTAGCGGGAGGCATGACAATGAGCAGTTCTTC. It specifies CASSFSGRHDNEQFF.